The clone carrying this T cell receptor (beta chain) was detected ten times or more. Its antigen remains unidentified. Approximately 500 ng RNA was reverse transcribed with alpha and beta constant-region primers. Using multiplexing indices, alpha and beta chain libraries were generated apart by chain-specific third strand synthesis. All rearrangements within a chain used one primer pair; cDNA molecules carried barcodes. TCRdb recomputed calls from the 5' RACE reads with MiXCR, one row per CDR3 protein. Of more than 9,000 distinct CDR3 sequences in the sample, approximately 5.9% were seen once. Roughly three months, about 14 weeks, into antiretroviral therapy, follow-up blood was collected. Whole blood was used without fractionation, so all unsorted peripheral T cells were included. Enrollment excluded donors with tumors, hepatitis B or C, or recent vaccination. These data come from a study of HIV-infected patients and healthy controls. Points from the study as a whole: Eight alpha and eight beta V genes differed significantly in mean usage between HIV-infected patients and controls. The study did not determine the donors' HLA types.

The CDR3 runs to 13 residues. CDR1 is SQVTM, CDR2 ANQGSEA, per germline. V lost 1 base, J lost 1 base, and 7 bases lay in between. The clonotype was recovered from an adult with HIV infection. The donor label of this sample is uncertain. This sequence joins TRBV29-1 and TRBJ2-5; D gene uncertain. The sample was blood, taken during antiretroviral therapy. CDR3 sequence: CSVEGRIQETQYF. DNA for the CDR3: TGCAGCGTTGAAGGCAGGATCCAAGAGACCCAGTACTTC.